A single sample gave rise to the 27 T cell receptor beta chains below, sequenced in a study of early T cells in non-severe SARS-CoV-2 infection. TCRdb reanalysed the 5' RACE reads using MiXCR and keeps one entry per CDR3 protein. The repertoire holds about 50,000 distinct CDR3 sequences, with 8% to 9% as singletons. The sequenced material came from whole blood. Every receptor here comes from an adult who was a healthcare worker with PCR-confirmed SARS-CoV-2 infection or an uninfected control (not recorded which).

CDR3 DNA: TGTGCCAGCAGTGAGGGAACCCACACCGGGGAGCTGTTTTTT. It encodes CASSEGTHTGELFF. This chain uses TRBV6-1 with TRBJ2-2; D not certain. Germline V gives CDR1 MNHNS, CDR2 SASEGT. The V gene lost 3 bases and the J gene lost 3 bases, with 8 bases spanning the gap. This CDR3 has 14 amino acids.

The chain links TRBV6-1 to TRBJ1-2, with 7 bases aligning to TRBD1. CDR3 size: 13 residues. The V gene end was trimmed by 3 bases and the J gene end by 6 bases; junction bases not matched to a gene: 4. Per germline, CDR1 MNHNS and CDR2 SASEGT. The CDR3 is CASSETGMDGYTF. The CDR3 nucleotides are TGTGCCAGCAGTGAGACAGGGATGGATGGCTACACCTTC.

This clonotype was detected many times. The J gene is TRBJ2-7, the V gene TRBV4-1; D is possibly TRBD1 or TRBD2 (5 bases each). The CDR3 loop spans 14 amino acids. Between the trimmed V and J ends, which lost 3 bases and 3 bases, there was a span of 12 bases. From germline, CDR1 is MGHRA and CDR2 YSYEKL. The CDR3 is CASSHRDVDYEQYF. The CDR3 DNA is TGCGCCAGCAGCCACCGGGACGTCGACTACGAGCAGTACTTC.

Written as DNA, the CDR3 is TGCAGCGTCAAATCAACAGAGAACACTGAAGCTTTCTTT. It yields the protein CSVKSTENTEAFF. The chain combines TRBV29-1 with TRBJ1-1; no reliable D call. CDR1 and CDR2 (germline): SQVTM, ANQGSEA. The CDR3 consists of 13 residues. V was cut by 6 bases and J by 1 base, with 12 bases left in between.

This clonotype occurred a few times. The chain couples TRBV9 to TRBJ2-7; D call uncertain. Germline values: CDR1 SGDLS, CDR2 YYNGEE. This CDR3 comprises 15 residues. Trimming shortened V by 0 bases and J by 4 bases, and 14 bases separated the two germline ends. The CDR3 here is CASSVGAVPTYEQYF. CDR3 in DNA: TGTGCCAGCAGCGTAGGAGCAGTTCCGACTTACGAGCAGTACTTC.

This clonotype came up many times. The chain carries TRBV15 and TRBJ2-3; no firm D call. This CDR3 contains 14 residues. V dropped 4 bases and J dropped 8 bases, with 16 bases sitting between them. The germline CDR1 and CDR2 sequences are LNHNV and YYDKDF (reference sequence). This CDR3 is CATSTEAYLGTQYF. The CDR3 region has the DNA TGTGCCACCAGCACCGAAGCGTACTTAGGTACGCAGTATTTT.

The chain is built from TRBV7-8 and TRBJ2-1; perhaps TRBD1 as D (6 bases). The V gene's germline CDR1 is SGHVS and CDR2 FQNEAQ. The CDR3 runs 13 residues. The V gene lost 8 bases and the J gene lost 6 bases, with 14 bases spanning the gap. The CDR3 bases are TGTGCCAGCCAAGGGACACTCAGCAATGAGCAGTTCTTC. Its protein is CASQGTLSNEQFF.

This clonotype was seen many times. The rearrangement links TRBV28 to TRBJ2-5, with 8 nucleotides matching TRBD2. Germline V CDR1 and CDR2: MDHEN, SYDVKM. V lost 7 bases, J lost 5 bases, and 6 bases stayed unmatched. The CDR3 contains 13 residues. The CDR3 loop reads CASIPSGSETQYF. The DNA of the CDR3 is TGTGCCAGCATCCCAAGCGGGAGCGAGACCCAGTACTTC.

The gene calls are TRBV20-1 and TRBJ1-2, with D unresolved. The CDR3 has 12 residues. In germline, CDR1 is DFQATT, CDR2 SNEGSKA (reference sequence). V gave up 7 bases and J gave up 4 bases, with 13 bases separating them. The CDR3 DNA is TGCAGTGTCAATATCGCCCGCTATGGCTACACCTTC. It translates to CSVNIARYGYTF.

This clonotype has a count of ten or more. J is TRBJ2-7 and V is TRBV20-1, with a tentative D call TRBD1 (5 bases). The CDR3 contains 11 residues. Per germline, CDR1 DFQATT and CDR2 SNEGSKA (reference sequence). The V end lost 4 bases, the J end lost 7 bases, and 11 bases lay between the germline ends. This CDR3 reads CSATSGHEQYF. CDR3 bases: TGCAGTGCTACTTCAGGGCATGAGCAGTACTTC.

V usage is TRBV15 and J usage is TRBJ2-3, with D perhaps TRBD2 (5 bases). Germline CDR1 LNHNV, CDR2 YYDKDF (reference sequence). This CDR3 region has 14 residues. V dropped 2 bases and J dropped 4 bases, with 10 bases sitting between them. The CDR3: CATSRKPRADTQYF. The CDR3, as DNA: TGTGCCACCAGCAGAAAGCCGAGGGCAGATACGCAGTATTTT.

This clonotype was picked up many times. The chain couples TRBV29-1 to TRBJ2-5, with TRBD1 matching 8 bases. The CDR3 consists of 15 residues. The ends lost 3 bases at V and 4 bases at J; junction bases unmatched: 10. Germline V CDR1 and CDR2: SQVTM, ANQGSEA. CDR3 loop: CSVESQGAGRETQYF. The CDR3 DNA follows: TGCAGCGTTGAGAGTCAGGGGGCAGGAAGAGAGACCCAGTACTTC. Filled out from reference TRBV29-1 and TRBJ2-5, the complete variable domain reads SAVISQKPSRDICQRGTSLTIQCQVDSQVTMMFWYRQQPGQSLTLIATANQGSEATYESGFVIDKFPISRPNLTFSTLTVSNMSPEDSSIYLCSVESQGAGRETQYFGPGTRLLVL.

This clonotype was detected many times. This rearrangement joins TRBV4-1 to TRBJ2-4, with D perhaps TRBD1 or TRBD2 (5 bases each). Trimming took 2 bases from V and 4 from J, leaving 9 bases between them. The CDR3 extends over 14 amino acids. Per the germline V gene, CDR1 is MGHRA and CDR2 is YSYEKL. CDR3 region: CASSQSGLKNIQYF. Written as DNA, the CDR3 is TGCGCCAGCAGCCAATCGGGGCTTAAAAACATTCAGTACTTC.

This clonotype turned up a few times. For the CDR3, the DNA is TGTGCCAGCCGCCCATCGGGGGGCGCGGACACTGAAGCTTTCTTT. This gives the protein CASRPSGGADTEAFF. V is TRBV25-1 and J is TRBJ1-1; D possibly corresponds to TRBD1 (6 bases). V gave up 8 bases and J gave up 3 bases, with 19 bases separating them. CDR3 size: 15 residues. The germline CDR1 and CDR2 sequences are MGHDK and SYGVNS. Together with reference TRBV25-1 and TRBJ1-1, the CDR3 gives the full variable domain: EADIYQTPRYLVIGTGKKITLECSQTMGHDKMYWYQQDPGMELHLIHYSYGVNSTEKGDLSSESTVSRIRTEHFPLTLESARPSHTSQYLCASRPSGGADTEAFFGQGTRLTVV.

This clonotype has at least ten counts. The chain combines TRBV2 with TRBJ2-2; perhaps TRBD2 as D (5 bases). The CDR3 has 12 amino acids. Per germline, CDR1 SNHLY and CDR2 FYNNEI. Trimming took 7 bases from V and 6 from J, leaving 9 bases between them. The CDR3, as DNA: TGTGCCAGCAATGGAGGCCCCGGGGAGCTGTTTTTT. Its translation is CASNGGPGELFF.

The sample holds many counts of this clonotype. V usage is TRBV5-1 and J usage is TRBJ2-1; D might be TRBD2 (6 bases). Germline CDR1 and CDR2: SGHRS and YFSETQ. CDR3 length: 14 amino acids. With 8 bases removed from V and 5 bases from J, the gap between germline ends came to 17 bases. The CDR3 loop reads CASYPGEIDNEQFF. As DNA, the CDR3 is TGCGCCAGTTACCCGGGGGAGATCGACAATGAGCAGTTCTTC.

As concerns this clonotype: A much larger clone differs by one base, so this may be a read error. The chain uses TRBV5-1 and TRBJ2-7, with D perhaps TRBD1 (6 bases). From germline, CDR1 is SGHRS and CDR2 YFSETQ. The CDR3 is 13 amino acids. CDR3 DNA sequence: TGCGCCAGCAGCAGGGACATATCCTACGAGCGGTACTTC. It translates to CASSRDISYERYF.

This clonotype was recorded many times. The V call is TRBV28, the J call TRBJ1-2, with D tentatively TRBD1 (6 bases). V lost 2 bases to trimming and J lost 0 bases, with 22 bases between them. Germline CDR1 is MDHEN and CDR2 is SYDVKM. The CDR3 contains 19 residues. The CDR3 DNA sequence: TGTGCCAGCAGTTTAATTGCGCTGGGACACCACGGCGCTAACTATGGCTACACCTTC. It translates to CASSLIALGHHGANYGYTF.

The chain carries TRBV7-6 and TRBJ2-1; TRBD1 aligns across 10 bases. The CDR3 covers 16 residues. V was clipped by 4 bases and J by 8 bases; unmatched bases: 11. CDR1 is SGHVS and CDR2 is FNYEAQ in the germline V gene. CDR3 nucleotide sequence: TGTGCCAGCAGCTCGCCAGGGGGACAGGGGTTCTATGAGCAGTTCTTC. This encodes CASSSPGGQGFYEQFF.

The chain joins TRBV12-3 or TRBV12-4 to TRBJ1-4; D uncertain. V was shortened by 6 bases and J by 3 bases, with 14 bases between the two germline ends. The CDR3 loop spans 15 amino acids. For the CDR3, the DNA is TGTGCCAGCAGGGATACTGGACCCCCTAATGAAAAACTGTTTTTT. It yields the protein CASRDTGPPNEKLFF.

This clonotype was seen many times. This chain joins TRBV12-3 or TRBV12-4 and TRBJ1-2, with D uncertain. V gave up 1 base and J gave up 8 bases, with 5 bases separating them. The CDR3 is 11 residues long. The CDR3 loop is CASSLGFGYTF. Here the CDR3 DNA reads TGTGCCAGCAGTTTAGGGTTCGGCTACACCTTC.

This chain uses TRBV3-1 with TRBJ1-6, with 9 bases lining up with TRBD1. The V segment lost 2 bases and the J segment 8 bases; nucleotides outside the gene matches: 4. The CDR3 is made up of 15 amino acids. Germline CDR1 LGHDT, CDR2 YNNKEL (reference sequence). The CDR3 is CASSQPGQGHSPLHF. The DNA of the CDR3 is TGTGCCAGCAGCCAACCGGGACAGGGACATTCACCCCTCCACTTT.

The J gene is TRBJ2-4, the V gene TRBV5-4; D unresolved. Germline V gene sequence: CDR1 SGHNT, CDR2 YYREEE (reference sequence). The CDR3 has 16 residues. V dropped 0 bases and J dropped 7 bases, with 17 bases sitting between them. The chain's CDR3 is CASSLAGWSLTNIQYF. The CDR3 nucleotides are TGTGCCAGCAGCTTGGCCGGTTGGAGCCTCACGAACATTCAGTACTTC.

This clonotype was seen many times. The CDR3 region has the DNA TGTGCCACCAGACCTGGGACAGGGGGCAACTATGGCTACACCTTC. Translated: CATRPGTGGNYGYTF. The chain links TRBV15 to TRBJ1-2, with 12 bases fitting TRBD1. Trimming cost V 6 bases and J 2 bases; bases outside gene matches: 4. CDR1 is LNHNV, CDR2 YYDKDF, per germline (reference sequence). The CDR3 sequence is 15 residues long.

The sample holds many counts of this clonotype. This sequence joins TRBV3-1 and TRBJ2-5, with D unresolved. This CDR3 has 12 amino acids. Germline V gene lookup returns CDR1 LGHDT and CDR2 YNNKEL (reference sequence). The V and J ends lost 6 bases and 3 bases respectively, with 8 bases between them. The CDR3 loop is CASRSREETQYF. In DNA, the CDR3 is TGTGCCAGCAGATCTAGGGAAGAGACCCAGTACTTC.

This clonotype has only a few counts. J is TRBJ2-3 and V is TRBV19; 10 bases agree with TRBD2. The V gene's germline CDR1 is LNHDA and CDR2 SQIVND (reference sequence). V gave up 5 bases and J gave up 7 bases; unmatched junction bases: 9. The CDR3 loop spans 15 amino acids. The CDR3 protein is CASSPRTSGGNTQYF. The CDR3 DNA sequence: TGTGCCAGTAGTCCGCGGACTAGCGGAGGAAATACGCAGTATTTT.

In its sample, this clonotype was seen a few times. The chain carries TRBV3-1 and TRBJ2-3; D is unresolved. This CDR3 has 14 amino acids. The V end was cut by 6 bases, the J end by 6 bases, with 16 bases between. Per the germline V gene, CDR1 is LGHDT and CDR2 is YNNKEL (reference sequence). The CDR3 DNA follows: TGTGCCAGCAGTGACCGCGGCAGTCAGGATACGCAGTATTTT. This encodes CASSDRGSQDTQYF.